The next 9 T cell receptor beta chains were all read from a single sample in a study of OX40 agonist ivuxolimab in advanced cancers. The repertoire was sequenced with immunoSEQ multiplex PCR; TCRdb's copy has only in-frame clones and lacks some. Of 24,000 or so clones in the sample, more than 80% are singletons; the top ten hold roughly 15%. The sequencing used CD4+ or CD8+ T cells sorted from blood, collected in a trial of the OX40 agonist ivuxolimab. These receptors came from an adult with an advanced solid tumor such as melanoma, head and neck, liver or kidney cancer.

J is TRBJ1-1 and V is TRBV5-1, with D unclear. This CDR3 region has 13 residues. The germline CDR1 and CDR2 sequences are SGHRS and YFSETQ. Deletions cut 0 bases from V and 4 bases from J, with 7 bases between. The CDR3 region is CASSLVPSTEAFF. The DNA for the CDR3 is TGCGCCAGCAGCTTGGTACCTTCCACTGAAGCTTTCTTT. The whole variable domain, filled in from reference TRBV5-1 and TRBJ1-1, reads KAGVTQTPRYLIKTRGQQVTLSCSPISGHRSVSWYQQTPGQGLQFLFEYFSETQRNKGNFPGRFSGRQFSNSRSEMNVSTLELGDSALYLCASSLVPSTEAFFGQGTRLTVV.

The chain has TRBV11-2 and TRBJ1-4; D ambiguous. Germline V CDR1 and CDR2: SGHAT, FQNNGV. The CDR3 length is 14 residues. Between the trimmed V and J ends, which lost 8 bases and 5 bases, there was a span of 15 bases. CDR3 loop: CASPQGGSNEKLFF. DNA of the CDR3: TGTGCCAGCCCCCAAGGAGGGTCCAATGAAAAACTGTTTTTT.

The gene calls are TRBV6-6 and TRBJ2-5, with 8 bases identical to TRBD2. Gene TRBJ2-7 matches the end of the DNA better, so the J call may be wrong. Germline assignment: CDR1 MNHNY and CDR2 SVGAGI (reference sequence). This CDR3 is built from 12 residues. This CDR3 reads CASSGLASEQYF. The CDR3 coding sequence is TGTGCCAGCAGCGGACTAGCTTCCGAGCAGTACTTC.

The chain combines TRBV29-1 with TRBJ1-1, with a tentative D call TRBD1 (5 bases). The germline CDR1 and CDR2 sequences are SQVTM and ANQGSEA. The CDR3 consists of 14 residues. Trimming shortened V by 4 bases and J by 6 bases, and 18 bases separated the two germline ends. CDR3 sequence: CSVVSWDASSEAFF. CDR3 DNA sequence: TGCAGCGTTGTTAGTTGGGACGCTTCGTCTGAAGCTTTCTTT.

CDR3 region: CASSLRTSGRANYNEQFF. DNA for the CDR3: TGTGCCAGCAGCCTCCGGACTAGCGGGAGGGCGAACTACAATGAGCAGTTCTTC. This sequence joins TRBV11-1 and TRBJ2-1; TRBD2 matches at 15 bases. The V segment lost 5 bases and the J segment 3 bases; nucleotides outside the gene matches: 8. The germline CDR1 and CDR2 sequences are SGHAT and FQDESV (reference sequence). The CDR3 sequence is 18 residues long.

V and J are TRBV4-1 and TRBJ1-2; D unresolved. Germline V gene lookup returns CDR1 MGHRA and CDR2 YSYEKL. This CDR3 has 15 amino acids. Trimming left V 4 bases short and J 1 base short, with 13 bases between. DNA for the CDR3: TGCGCCAGCAGCCCAGACGGCAGTTTTAACTATGGCTACACCTTC. Its protein is CASSPDGSFNYGYTF.

The rearrangement joins TRBV30 to TRBJ1-2, with a possible D match to TRBD1 (5 bases). The CDR3 spans 13 residues. Germline V CDR1 and CDR2: GTSNPN, SVGIG (reference sequence). Deletions cut 0 bases from V and 5 bases from J, with 10 bases between. CDR3 region: CAWSVRGRYGYTF. CDR3 nucleotides: TGTGCCTGGAGTGTTAGGGGACGGTATGGCTACACCTTC.

The chain uses TRBV6-4 and TRBJ1-5; D ambiguous. The germline V gene has CDR1 MRHNA and CDR2 SNTAGT. V lost 2 bases, J lost 0 bases, and 11 bases lay in between. CDR3 length equals 16 residues. The chain's CDR3 is CASSDGEHASNQPQHF. DNA of the CDR3: TGTGCCAGCAGTGACGGGGAACATGCTAGCAATCAGCCCCAGCATTTT.

V is TRBV7-6 and J is TRBJ2-1; 10 positions agree with TRBD2. Unmatched junction bases numbered 20, after V lost 0 bases and J lost 3 bases. Germline CDR1 is SGHVS and CDR2 is FNYEAQ. The length of the CDR3 is 22 residues. This chain's CDR3 is CASSLAPLHASLAGRFYNEQFF. The CDR3 nucleotides read TGTGCCAGCAGCTTAGCGCCCCTCCACGCGTCACTAGCGGGGCGCTTCTACAATGAGCAGTTCTTC.